This entry lists 25 T cell receptor beta chains sequenced from one sample in a study of T cell clonality in common variable immunodeficiency. Clones were read by immunoSEQ multiplex PCR, and TCRdb kept only the in-frame ones, dropping some. The repertoire shows 40,000 to 60,000 clones, none seen only once; the top ten take about 1.7%. Source material: peripheral blood mononuclear cells. Source of these receptors: a person aged 18 to 75 in good health.

This clone came up many times. The sequenced fragment ends 3 residues before the CDR3 boundary, so the rest is inferred from the germline J gene. The chain has TRBV5-6 and TRBJ2-1; possibly TRBD1 for D (5 bases). CDR3 length: 15 residues. V lost 1 base and J lost 3, with 11 bases in between. Germline loops: CDR1 SGHDT, CDR2 YYEEEE. The CDR3 sequence: CASSLSGLLYNEQFF. CDR3 DNA (partial): TGTGCCAGCAGCTTGTCAGGGCTCCTCTACAATGAG.

This clone came up many times. The observed sequence ends 3 residues before the CDR3 terminus, with the missing tail filled in from the germline J gene. The rearrangement links TRBV19 to TRBJ2-7; 13 bases match TRBD2. CDR3 size: 15 residues. Germline V gene data show CDR1 as LNHDA and CDR2 as SQIVND (reference sequence). The V gene end was trimmed by 6 bases and the J gene end by 3 bases; junction bases not matched to a gene: 5. The sequenced CDR3 bases are TGTGCCAGTAGCGCCGGACTAGCGGGGGTCTACGAG. The encoded protein is CASSAGLAGVYE. The full CDR3 is CASSAGLAGVYEQYF. Supplemented by reference TRBV19 and TRBJ2-7, the full variable domain reads DGGITQSPKYLFRKEGQNVTLSCEQNLNHDAMYWYRQDPGQGLRLIYYSQIVNDFQKGDIAEGYSVSREKKESFPLTVTSAQKNPTAFYLCASSAGLAGVYEQYFGPGTRLTVT.

As to this clone: The read gets to within 3 residues of the CDR3 end, and the germline J gene fills in the rest. The chain links TRBV7-8 to TRBJ1-1; 11 nucleotides align to TRBD1. Germline-derived CDR1 and CDR2 are SGHVS and FQNEAQ. This CDR3 is built from 12 residues. CDR3 bases read: TGTGCCAGCAGCCTCGGACAGGGGGCG. This gives the protein CASSLGQGA. The complete CDR3 reads CASSLGQGAAFF.

This clone was recorded many times. The read ends 3 residues before the CDR3 terminus; that terminus is restored from the germline J gene. The V and J genes are TRBV14 and TRBJ2-1; the D gene is possibly TRBD1 (6 bases). V lost 2 bases, J lost 0 bases, and 17 bases lay in between. CDR1 SGHDN and CDR2 FVKESK come from the germline V gene. This CDR3 spans 18 amino acids. The sequenced CDR3 bases are TGTGCCAGCAGCCAACCCCCCCGAGGGGGTTACTCCTACAATGAG. It encodes CASSQPPRGGYSYNE. The full CDR3 protein is CASSQPPRGGYSYNEQFF.

This clone has a count of ten or more. The read terminates 3 residues before the CDR3 end, so the remaining end is supplied by the germline J gene. The chain employs TRBV20-1 and TRBJ2-3; tentative D call: TRBD2 (6 bases). Trimming took 5 bases from V and 0 from J, leaving 9 bases between them. The CDR3 is made up of 13 amino acids. Germline CDR1 DFQATT, CDR2 SNEGSKA (reference sequence). The CDR3 loop reads CSADSGSTDTQYF. CDR3 DNA, as far as it was read: TGCAGTGCTGATAGCGGAAGCACAGATACG.

This clone came up many times. The observed sequence ends 3 residues before the CDR3 terminus, with the missing tail filled in from the germline J gene. V usage is TRBV20-1 and J usage is TRBJ2-6, with TRBD2 matching 11 bases. J gave up 2 bases and V 3 bases, and 6 bases lay outside the gene matches. Germline CDR1 is DFQATT and CDR2 is SNEGSKA (reference sequence). The CDR3 has 17 amino acids. Incomplete CDR3 DNA: TGCAGTGCTAGTACTAGCGGGAGTGCTACTGGGGCCAACGTC. This sequence encodes CSASTSGSATGANV. The whole CDR3 sequence is CSASTSGSATGANVLTF.

Ten or more counts support this clone. The read halts 3 residues ahead of the CDR3 end, with the missing end drawn from the germline J gene. The chain combines TRBV30 with TRBJ1-1; D gene ambiguous. CDR1 GTSNPN and CDR2 SVGIG come from the germline V gene (reference sequence). The CDR3 is made up of 13 amino acids. The V end lost 0 bases, the J end lost 3 bases, and 8 bases lay between the germline ends. Here the CDR3 reads CAWSVIRDTEAFF. CDR3 bases read: TGTGCCTGGAGTGTTATTCGCGACACTGAA.

The sample holds many counts of this clone. The read terminates 3 residues before the CDR3 end, so the remaining end is supplied by the germline J gene. This chain joins TRBV29-1 and TRBJ2-3, with 9 bases fitting TRBD1. The germline V gene encodes CDR1 SQVTM and CDR2 ANQGSEA. The CDR3 is 13 residues long. The CDR3 DNA, read in part, is TGCAGCGTTGGACAGGGGGTGGGGGAGACG. It is translated as CSVGQGVGET. The full CDR3 is CSVGQGVGETQYF.

This clone has a count of ten or more. The DNA read from the CDR3 is TGTGCCAGTGGGGAGAGACAGGGTCTTTCGGACACTGAA. Residues: CASGERQGLSDTE. The whole CDR3 is CASGERQGLSDTEAFF. V usage is TRBV19 and J usage is TRBJ1-1, with TRBD1 identical over 7 bases. The read ends 3 residues shy of where the CDR3 ends; the end is completed using the germline J gene. CDR1 is LNHDA, CDR2 SQIVND, per germline (reference sequence). The CDR3 consists of 16 residues. V dropped 8 bases and J dropped 3; count of bases not matched to a gene: 15.

This clone was found a few times. At one end the junction does not follow the germline gene, possibly because of a read error. Sequencing ends 3 residues short of the CDR3 end; the germline J gene provides the rest. The sample holds other DNA sequences that translate to the same CDR3. This chain uses TRBV18 with TRBJ1-3; tentatively, D is TRBD1 (5 bases). The CDR3 contains 15 residues. Germline CDR1 reads KGHSH; CDR2 reads LQKENI. CDR3 DNA, as far as it was read: TGTGCCAGCTCACCACCGTCAGGGACTGGAAACACG. Translation: CASSPPSGTGNT. The CDR3 in full is CASSPPSGTGNTIYF.

This clone was picked up many times. The read gets to within 3 residues of the CDR3 end, and the germline J gene fills in the rest. This sequence joins TRBV5-1 and TRBJ1-1; TRBD1 matches 12 bases. Trimming at V came to 6 bases and at J to 5 bases, leaving 11 bases not matched to a gene. The CDR3 is made up of 16 amino acids. CDR1 is SGHRS and CDR2 is YFSETQ in the germline V gene. CDR3 DNA (partial): TGCGCCAGCACCCGGGGACAGGGGGCGCAGAGTACTGAA. This translates into CASTRGQGAQSTE. The CDR3 as a whole reads CASTRGQGAQSTEAFF.

This clone occurred many times. The CDR3 end lies 3 residues beyond the end of the read and is filled in from the germline J gene. V is TRBV19 and J is TRBJ1-2, with D hard to call. Germline V lookup: CDR1 LNHDA, CDR2 SQIVND (reference sequence). CDR3 length equals 11 residues. The V and J ends lost 5 bases and 4 bases respectively, with 5 bases between them. The part of the CDR3 DNA that was read is TGTGCCAGTAGTTTCGGCTATGGC. Its translation is CASSFGYG. The whole CDR3 region reads CASSFGYGYTF.

This clone has a count of ten or more. Read data end 3 residues before the CDR3 end; the end is taken from the germline J gene. The chain combines TRBV19 with TRBJ2-7, with 9 bases identical to TRBD1. Germline V gene sequence: CDR1 LNHDA, CDR2 SQIVND (reference sequence). J gave up 0 bases and V 8 bases, and 14 bases lay outside the gene matches. The CDR3 has 17 amino acids. The CDR3 bases that were read are TGTGCCAGTCGACCCCGGGACAGGGCTGCGGGCTCCTACGAG. Its translation: CASRPRDRAAGSYE. The entire CDR3 is CASRPRDRAAGSYEQYF.

This clone was recorded many times. CDR3 DNA, as far as it was read: TGCGCCAGCAGCTTGGTCGGGACAAGCGGC. Its translation: CASSLVGTSG. The complete CDR3 protein is CASSLVGTSGYTF. The chain employs TRBV5-1 and TRBJ1-2, with D perhaps matching TRBD1 (6 bases). With the read ending 3 residues before the CDR3 end, the germline J gene is used to fill in that end. In germline, CDR1 is SGHRS, CDR2 YFSETQ. This CDR3 has 13 amino acids.

This clone was seen at least ten times. The read terminates 3 residues ahead of where the CDR3 ends, so the germline J gene completes it. This chain links TRBV7-9 with TRBJ1-1, with no clear D. The length of the CDR3 is 13 residues. V dropped 5 bases and J dropped 4 bases, with 11 bases sitting between them. Germline V CDR1 and CDR2: SEHNR, FQNEAQ (reference sequence). The DNA read from the CDR3 is TGTGCCAGCAGCCAAACCGGGTTCACTGAA. Translation gives CASSQTGFTE. The entire CDR3 sequence reads CASSQTGFTEAFF.

This clone was counted ten times or more. The CDR3 end lies 3 residues beyond the end of the read and is filled in from the germline J gene. This chain joins TRBV18 and TRBJ2-5; D not certain. The length of the CDR3 is 13 residues. V lost 3 bases, J lost 4 bases, and 9 bases lay in between. Germline lookup yields CDR1 KGHSH and CDR2 LQKENI. The CDR3 DNA, read in part, is TGTGCCAGCTCACCCAGCGCGACAGAGACC. Translation gives CASSPSATET. The whole CDR3 protein is CASSPSATETQYF. Based on the CDR3 plus reference TRBV18 and TRBJ2-5, the full variable domain is NAGVMQNPRHLVRRRGQEARLRCSPMKGHSHVYWYRQLPEEGLKFMVYLQKENIIDESGMPKERFSAEFPKEGPSILRIQQVVRGDSAAYFCASSPSATETQYFGPGTRLLVL.

This clone was picked up a small number of times. The CDR3 extends 3 residues past the end of the read, so its final part is completed from the germline J gene. V is TRBV10-1 and J is TRBJ1-6; D not resolved. This CDR3 spans 13 amino acids. Germline V gene data show CDR1 as WNHNN and CDR2 as SYGVQD (reference sequence). The ends were cut back, 5 bases at V and 10 bases at J, with 12 bases in the middle. CDR3 protein: CASSQAVGSPLHF. CDR3 DNA, as far as it was read: TGCGCCAGCAGTCAGGCAGTAGGGTCACCC.

As for this clone: The read stops 3 residues short of the end of the CDR3; the missing end is completed from the germline J gene. The chain carries TRBV7-2 and TRBJ2-3, with a tentative D call TRBD1 (6 bases). CDR3 length equals 12 residues. Germline loops: CDR1 SGHTA, CDR2 FQGNSA. The CDR3 sequence is CASSVDRLAQYF. The sequenced part of the CDR3 DNA is TGTGCCAGCAGCGTAGACAGGCTCGCG.

This clone has at least ten counts. Read data end 3 residues before the CDR3 end; the end is taken from the germline J gene. The rearrangement links TRBV5-1 to TRBJ1-6; TRBD1 might be the D (6 bases). Germline V gives CDR1 SGHRS, CDR2 YFSETQ. The CDR3 runs 15 residues. V was pared by 0 bases and J by 6 bases, with 10 bases between. The CDR3: CASSLEGGGNSPLHF. Partial CDR3 DNA: TGCGCCAGCAGCTTGGAAGGGGGTGGTAATTCACCC.

There are many counts of this clone. The read terminates 3 residues ahead of where the CDR3 ends, so the germline J gene completes it. The V call is TRBV4-2, the J call TRBJ2-5, with TRBD2 as a possible D gene (7 bases). CDR3 length: 16 amino acids. Germline V gene data show CDR1 as LGHNA and CDR2 as YNFKEQ. Trimming stripped 0 bases from V and 1 base from J, with 12 bases between. The CDR3 protein is CASSQDLRGAQETQYF. The CDR3 DNA, read in part, is TGTGCCAGCAGCCAAGATCTTCGGGGGGCCCAAGAGACC.

This clone showed up many times. The read stops 3 residues short of the end of the CDR3; the missing end is completed from the germline J gene. This chain connects TRBV18 to TRBJ1-2; D is unresolved. Trimming removed 0 bases at V and 2 bases at J, with 4 bases between. There are 13 residues in the CDR3. Germline CDR1 is KGHSH and CDR2 is LQKENI. CDR3 DNA, as far as it was read: TGTGCCAGCTCACCACCGTCAAACTATGGC. Protein product: CASSPPSNYG. The entire CDR3 reads CASSPPSNYGYTF.

This clone occurred many times. The sequence runs out 3 residues before the end of the CDR3; the remainder is reconstructed from the germline J gene. The chain has TRBV30 and TRBJ1-2; D gene uncertain. Trimming took off 2 bases at V and 6 bases at J, with 7 bases between the two ends. Germline-derived CDR1 and CDR2 are GTSNPN and SVGIG (reference sequence). The CDR3 is 11 residues long. The part of the CDR3 DNA that was read is TGTGCCTGGAGTTTCAGGAATGGC. Amino acid sequence: CAWSFRNG. The full CDR3 protein reads CAWSFRNGYTF.

The sample holds many counts of this clone. CDR3 DNA, as far as it was read: TGTGCCAGTAGTATATCAGGGTATTCGGGCAATCAGCCC. Translating gives CASSISGYSGNQP. The whole CDR3 sequence reads CASSISGYSGNQPQHF. The chain uses TRBV19 and TRBJ1-5; a possible D gene is TRBD1 (5 bases). The sequenced fragment ends 3 residues before the CDR3 boundary, so the rest is inferred from the germline J gene. V lost 2 bases and J lost 2, with 13 bases in between. The CDR3 is 16 amino acids. CDR1 and CDR2 from the germline V gene are LNHDA and SQIVND (reference sequence).

The table lists this clone with many counts. CDR3 DNA, as far as it was read: TGTGCCAGCAGCCCATTACAGGGTGGAGAGACC. Amino acid sequence: CASSPLQGGET. The full-length CDR3 reads as CASSPLQGGETQYF. This chain links TRBV7-2 with TRBJ2-5, with D tentatively TRBD1 (6 bases). With the read ending 3 residues before the CDR3 end, the germline J gene is used to fill in that end. The germline V gene encodes CDR1 SGHTA and CDR2 FQGNSA. V was trimmed by 5 bases and J by 4 bases, leaving 14 bases between them. This CDR3 is 14 amino acids long.

The table lists this clone with a few counts. Coverage ceases 3 residues before the CDR3 finishes, and the germline J gene fills in the end. The chain employs TRBV25-1 and TRBJ2-7; D is unresolved. Germline loops: CDR1 MGHDK, CDR2 SYGVNS. The CDR3 loop spans 12 amino acids. Between the trimmed V and J ends, which lost 4 bases and 6 bases, there was a span of 10 bases. CDR3 region: CASSADALEQYF. Incomplete CDR3 DNA: TGTGCCAGCAGTGCAGATGCCCTCGAG.